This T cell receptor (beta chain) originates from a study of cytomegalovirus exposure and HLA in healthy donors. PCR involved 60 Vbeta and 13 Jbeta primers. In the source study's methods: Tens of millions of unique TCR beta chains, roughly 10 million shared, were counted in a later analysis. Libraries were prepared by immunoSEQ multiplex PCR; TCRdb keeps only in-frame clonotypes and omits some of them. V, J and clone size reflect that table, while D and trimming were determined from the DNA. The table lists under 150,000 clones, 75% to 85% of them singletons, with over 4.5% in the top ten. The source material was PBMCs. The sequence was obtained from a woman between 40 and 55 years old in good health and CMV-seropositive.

The CDR3 coding sequence is TGTGCCAGCAGTGAGGGACTAGCGGGGGCCCAAGAGACCCAGTACTTC. It encodes CASSEGLAGAQETQYF. This rearrangement joins TRBV25-1 to TRBJ2-5; 14 nucleotides match TRBD2. The germline V gene encodes CDR1 MGHDK and CDR2 SYGVNS. The CDR3 has 16 amino acids. After removal of 3 bases from V and 1 base from J, the junction contained 1 base not matched to a gene.